This record covers a single T cell receptor beta chain. V was pared by 2 bases and J by 8 bases, with 5 bases of the junction left unmatched. The CDR3 has 13 residues. The germline V gene encodes CDR1 MDHEN and CDR2 SYDVKM. This table comes from immunoSEQ multiplex PCR, and its TCRdb copy is limited to in-frame clones, with some not included. There are about 47,000 clones in the sample; about 86% occur only once, and approximately 1.6% lies in the top ten. The data belong to a study of OX40 agonist ivuxolimab in advanced cancers. The wider study: It was ivuxolimab, an agonistic anti-OX40 (CD134) antibody, that patients were treated with. Those enrolled were 80% to 85% male, with a mean age of approximately 60 years and ages from roughly 20 to 90.

The chain carries TRBV28 and TRBJ1-2, with 7 bases that match TRBD1. The sample was CD4+ or CD8+ T cells sorted from blood, taken in a trial of the OX40 agonist ivuxolimab. This sequence originates from an adult with an advanced solid tumor such as melanoma, head and neck, liver or kidney cancer. The CDR3 loop reads CASSLKGAVGYTF. The CDR3 bases are TGTGCCAGCAGTTTAAAGGGGGCGGTAGGCTACACCTTC.